These 11 T cell receptor beta chains were all obtained from the same sample, sequenced in a study of Ad26.COV2.S vaccination and SARS-CoV-2 variants (dated by TCRdb to the early 2020s). The treatment or condition label of this sample denotes: roughly 20 received Ad26.COV2.S at low or high dose, single or two shots; about 5 received placebo; per-sample allocation not given. For vaccine and placebo recipients, repertoires were sequenced using samples collected on day 63 after the first injection. The library relied on the immunoSEQ multiplex PCR assay. Entries here come from immuneACCESS through TCRdb and include only in-frame sequences with V and J called. Some clones fail to appear in such tables; in the studies checked, an unresolved V gene covers under half of the shortfall, and the cause of the remainder is unknown. Present in this sample are nearly 400,000 clones, about 89% of which were seen just once. The ten largest clonotypes hold about 2% of the sample.

The sequenced sample was peripheral blood, obtained in a trial of Ad26.COV2.S vaccine versus placebo. The source is a person aged 18-60 years who received the Ad26.COV2.S COVID-19 vaccine or a placebo.

This clone has a single count. V is TRBV7-8 and J is TRBJ1-4, with D uncertain. The V end lost 4 bases, the J end lost 8 bases, and 11 bases lay between the germline ends. The CDR3 is 13 residues long. Germline values: CDR1 SGHVS, CDR2 FQNEAQ. The CDR3 is CASSSNRKEKLFF. CDR3 nucleotides: TGTGCCAGCAGCTCCAACCGTAAAGAAAAACTGTTTTTT.

The V gene is TRBV5-1, the J gene TRBJ2-2, with D perhaps matching TRBD1 or TRBD2 (5 bases each). V was cut by 1 base and J by 4 bases, with 11 bases left in between. Germline loops: CDR1 SGHRS, CDR2 YFSETQ. The CDR3 consists of 15 residues. The CDR3 loop reads CASSLSSGTTGELFF. The DNA for the CDR3 is TGCGCCAGCAGCTTGAGTTCCGGGACCACCGGGGAGCTGTTTTTT.

The chain recombines TRBV29-1 with TRBJ2-1; D is unclear. Per germline, CDR1 SQVTM and CDR2 ANQGSEA. Trimming took 3 bases from V and 3 from J, leaving 15 bases between them. The CDR3 extends over 15 amino acids. The CDR3 nucleotides read TGCAGCGTTGAGGGCGAGGCACTCCTCTACAATGAGCAGTTCTTC. This codes for CSVEGEALLYNEQFF.

A word on this clone: Other DNA sequences in the same sample also yield this CDR3. V and J are TRBV7-3 and TRBJ1-2, with 7 bases lining up with TRBD1. V was pared by 3 bases and J by 0 bases, with 1 base of the junction left unmatched. The CDR3 runs 14 residues. Germline values: CDR1 SGHTA, CDR2 FQGTGA. The chain's CDR3 is CASSLTGSNYGYTF. In DNA, the CDR3 is TGTGCCAGCAGCTTGACAGGGTCTAACTATGGCTACACCTTC.

The V and J genes are TRBV7-9 and TRBJ1-1; maybe TRBD1 (5 bases). V lost 3 bases and J 6 bases, leaving 11 bases between the germline ends. CDR1 and CDR2 (germline): SEHNR, FQNEAQ (reference sequence). The CDR3 runs 13 residues. The CDR3 nucleotides are TGTGCCAGCAGCTTCAATGGGGGGGCTGAAGCTTTCTTT. Protein: CASSFNGGAEAFF.

This clone has a single count. The rearrangement uses TRBV5-4 and TRBJ2-7, with TRBD1 matching over 9 bases. This CDR3 is 15 amino acids long. Germline lookup yields CDR1 SGHNT and CDR2 YYREEE (reference sequence). V dropped 5 bases and J dropped 5; count of bases not matched to a gene: 11. The CDR3 sequence is CASSLPGQGNNEQYF. In DNA form, the CDR3 reads TGTGCCAGCAGTCTCCCGGGACAGGGTAATAACGAGCAGTACTTC.

The genes are TRBV28 and TRBJ2-7; 7 positions agree with TRBD1. Per germline, CDR1 MDHEN and CDR2 SYDVKM. With 5 bases clipped from V and 7 bases from J, the junction kept 8 bases outside the gene matches. The CDR3 extends over 13 amino acids. DNA for the CDR3: TGTGCCAGCAGTATCGGGACAGAAGGGGAGCAGTACTTC. Protein: CASSIGTEGEQYF.

The chain carries TRBV10-2 and TRBJ1-1; the D is unclear. The V gene's germline CDR1 is WSHSY and CDR2 SAAADI. V was shortened by 2 bases and J by 1 base, with 5 bases between the two germline ends. The CDR3 spans 13 residues. CDR3 nucleotides: TGCGCCAGCAGTGAGAATGGGAACACTGAAGCTTTCTTT. The encoded protein is CASSENGNTEAFF.

The CDR3 loop reads CASSLKGWATEAFF. CDR3 nucleotides: TGCGCCAGCAGCTTGAAGGGTTGGGCCACTGAAGCTTTCTTT. The chain couples TRBV5-1 to TRBJ1-1, with unresolved D. Trimming left V 1 base short and J 4 bases short, with 11 bases between. Germline V lookup: CDR1 SGHRS, CDR2 YFSETQ. The CDR3 consists of 14 residues. The entire variable domain, with the rest obtained from reference TRBV5-1 and TRBJ1-1, is as follows: KAGVTQTPRYLIKTRGQQVTLSCSPISGHRSVSWYQQTPGQGLQFLFEYFSETQRNKGNFPGRFSGRQFSNSRSEMNVSTLELGDSALYLCASSLKGWATEAFFGQGTRLTVV.

This clone was counted a few times. This sequence joins TRBV7-9 and TRBJ2-2; D gene unclear. In germline, CDR1 is SEHNR, CDR2 FQNEAQ (reference sequence). The V gene lost 3 bases and the J gene lost 3 bases, with 2 bases spanning the gap. CDR3 length: 12 residues. The CDR3 sequence is CASSLDTGELFF. The CDR3, as DNA: TGTGCCAGCAGCTTGGACACCGGGGAGCTGTTTTTT. Supplemented by reference TRBV7-9 and TRBJ2-2, the full variable domain reads DTGVSQNPRHKITKRGQNVTFRCDPISEHNRLYWYRQTLGQGPEFLTYFQNEAQLEKSRLLSDRFSAERPKGSFSTLEIQRTEQGDSAMYLCASSLDTGELFFGEGSRLTVL.

The chain joins TRBV6-5 to TRBJ2-7, with D perhaps TRBD1 (6 bases). The ends were cut back, 6 bases at V and 3 bases at J, with 15 bases in the middle. The germline gives CDR1 MNHEY, CDR2 SVGAGI. This CDR3 contains 14 residues. The CDR3 sequence: CASSYDRSLYEQYF. The CDR3 DNA reads as TGTGCCAGCAGCTACGACAGGTCCCTCTACGAGCAGTACTTC.